This T cell receptor (beta chain) was obtained from a study of human T cells and chemical hapten exposure. V was cut by 5 bases and J by 5 bases, with 9 bases left in between. This CDR3 comprises 13 residues. The germline CDR1 and CDR2 sequences are MNHEY and SVGEGT. This clonotype was observed many times. Unique molecular identifiers were linked by the library to individual cDNA molecules. Each CDR3 protein is one row after TCRdb ran MiXCR on the RACE reads. Of some 99,000 distinct CDR3 sequences listed, 9% to 9.5% are singletons. Specified time point: patch test 2, 6 weeks after DPC sensitization. Treatment described: therapeutic diphenylcyclopropenone sensitization with weekly scalp DPC.

The V gene is TRBV6-2 or TRBV6-3, the J gene TRBJ2-2; D not resolved. The source of this sequence is a middle-aged woman with alopecia areata. Some clones in this sample may be carry-over from other donors' samples. The sequencing used whole blood, collected in connection with sensitization to the hapten diphenylcyclopropenone (DPC). The CDR3 here is CASSQDWTGELFF. The CDR3 coding sequence is TGTGCCAGCAGTCAAGACTGGACCGGGGAGCTGTTTTTT.